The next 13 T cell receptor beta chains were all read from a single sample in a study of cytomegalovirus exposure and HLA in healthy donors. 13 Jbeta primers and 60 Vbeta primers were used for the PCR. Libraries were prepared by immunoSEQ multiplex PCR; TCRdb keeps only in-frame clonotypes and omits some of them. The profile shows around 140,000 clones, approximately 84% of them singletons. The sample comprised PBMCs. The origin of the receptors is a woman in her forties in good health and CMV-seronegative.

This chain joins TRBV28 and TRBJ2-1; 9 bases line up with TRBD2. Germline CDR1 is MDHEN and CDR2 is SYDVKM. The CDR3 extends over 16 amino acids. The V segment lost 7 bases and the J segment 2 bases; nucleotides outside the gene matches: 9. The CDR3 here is CASNVLGLATYNEQFF. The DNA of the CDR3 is TGTGCCAGCAATGTCCTAGGACTAGCGACCTACAATGAGCAGTTCTTC.

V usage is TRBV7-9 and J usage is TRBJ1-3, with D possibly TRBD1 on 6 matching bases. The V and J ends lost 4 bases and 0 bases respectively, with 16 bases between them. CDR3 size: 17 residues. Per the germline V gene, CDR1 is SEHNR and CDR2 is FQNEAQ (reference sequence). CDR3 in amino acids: CASSSLDSENSGNTIYF. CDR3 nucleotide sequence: TGTGCCAGCAGCTCTTTGGACAGCGAAAACTCTGGAAACACCATATATTTT.

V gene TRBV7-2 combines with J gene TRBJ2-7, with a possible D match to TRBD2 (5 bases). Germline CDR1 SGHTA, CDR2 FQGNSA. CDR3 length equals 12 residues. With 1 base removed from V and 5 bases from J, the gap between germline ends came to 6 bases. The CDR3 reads CASSLVGDEQYF. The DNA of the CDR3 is TGTGCCAGCAGCTTAGTCGGGGACGAGCAGTACTTC.

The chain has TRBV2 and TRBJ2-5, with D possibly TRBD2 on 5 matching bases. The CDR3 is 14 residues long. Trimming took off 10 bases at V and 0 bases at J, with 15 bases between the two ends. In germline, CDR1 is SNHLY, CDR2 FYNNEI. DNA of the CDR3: TGTGCCATCGAGGTACGGGGATACCAAGAGACCCAGTACTTC. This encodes CAIEVRGYQETQYF.

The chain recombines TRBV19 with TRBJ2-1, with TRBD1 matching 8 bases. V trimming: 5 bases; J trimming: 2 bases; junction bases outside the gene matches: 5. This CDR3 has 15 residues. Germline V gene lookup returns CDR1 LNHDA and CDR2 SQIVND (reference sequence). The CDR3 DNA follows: TGTGCCAGTAGTCTGACAGGGGTCCCCTACAATGAGCAGTTCTTC. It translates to CASSLTGVPYNEQFF.

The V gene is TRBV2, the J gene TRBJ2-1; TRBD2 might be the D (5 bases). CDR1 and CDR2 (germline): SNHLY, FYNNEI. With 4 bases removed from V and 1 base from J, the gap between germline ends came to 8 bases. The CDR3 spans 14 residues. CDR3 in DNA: TGTGCCAGCAGTGGGACTCGATCCTACAATGAGCAGTTCTTC. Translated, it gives CASSGTRSYNEQFF.

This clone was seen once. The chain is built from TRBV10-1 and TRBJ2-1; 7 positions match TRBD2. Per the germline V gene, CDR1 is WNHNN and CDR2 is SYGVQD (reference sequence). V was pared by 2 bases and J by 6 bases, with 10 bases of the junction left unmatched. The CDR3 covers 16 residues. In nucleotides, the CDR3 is TGCGCCAGCAGTGAGCTCGAGGGAGGGCCGATCAATGAGCAGTTCTTC. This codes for CASSELEGGPINEQFF.

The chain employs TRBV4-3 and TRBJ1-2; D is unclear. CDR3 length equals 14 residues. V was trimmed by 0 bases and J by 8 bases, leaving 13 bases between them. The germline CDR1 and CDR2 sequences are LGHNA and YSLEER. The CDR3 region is CASSQESRVLGYTF. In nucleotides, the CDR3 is TGCGCCAGCAGCCAAGAATCGAGGGTTTTAGGCTACACCTTC.

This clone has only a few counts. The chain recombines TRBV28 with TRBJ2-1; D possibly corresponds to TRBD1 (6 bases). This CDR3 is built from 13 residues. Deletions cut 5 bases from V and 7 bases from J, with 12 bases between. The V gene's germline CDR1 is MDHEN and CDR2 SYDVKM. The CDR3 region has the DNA TGTGCCAGCAGTCTAGACAGGCTTAATGAGCAGTTCTTC. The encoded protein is CASSLDRLNEQFF.

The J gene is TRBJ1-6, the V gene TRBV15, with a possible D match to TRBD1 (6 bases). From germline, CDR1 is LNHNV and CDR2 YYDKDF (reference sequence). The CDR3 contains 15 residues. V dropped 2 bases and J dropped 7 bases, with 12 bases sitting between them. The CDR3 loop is CATSRTGTGNSPLHF. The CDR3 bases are TGTGCCACCAGCAGAACCGGTACAGGGAATTCACCCCTCCACTTT.

CDR3: CASSDSPGSDSPLHF. In nucleotides, the CDR3 is TGTGCCAGCAGTGACTCACCGGGGTCAGATTCACCCCTCCACTTT. This rearrangement joins TRBV6-4 to TRBJ1-6, with no clear D. Germline loops: CDR1 MRHNA, CDR2 SNTAGT. The CDR3 runs 15 residues. With 0 bases removed from V and 8 bases from J, the gap between germline ends came to 11 bases.

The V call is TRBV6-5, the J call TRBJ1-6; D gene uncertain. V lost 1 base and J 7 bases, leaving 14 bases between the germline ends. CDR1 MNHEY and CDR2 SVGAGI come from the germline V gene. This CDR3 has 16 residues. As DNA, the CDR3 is TGTGCCAGCAGTTACTACGGGAATGTAGGGAATTCACCCCTCCACTTT. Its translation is CASSYYGNVGNSPLHF.

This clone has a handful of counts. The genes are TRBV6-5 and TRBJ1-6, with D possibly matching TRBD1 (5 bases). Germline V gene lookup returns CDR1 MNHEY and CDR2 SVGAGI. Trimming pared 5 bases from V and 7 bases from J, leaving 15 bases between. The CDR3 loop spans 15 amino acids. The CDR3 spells CASSTGRRGNSPLHF. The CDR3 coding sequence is TGTGCCAGCAGTACCGGACGACGGGGGAATTCACCCCTCCACTTT.